Listed below are T cell receptor beta chains from one sample, sequenced in a study of shared clonotypes between healthy human individuals. Some clones are missing from TCRdb's copy, which holds only in-frame ones; the method was immunoSEQ multiplex PCR. Here the sample spans almost 750,000 clones, just under 75% being singletons. Sample: memory CD4+ T cells sorted from blood. The source is a woman aged 25 to 39 in good health. CDR3s include the opening cysteine and the closing phenylalanine or tryptophan.

V gene | CDR3 protein
TRBV7-9 | CASSFPAGVVYNEQFF
TRBV19 | CASSPPGLANEKLFF
TRBV27 | CASSRDRGNSPLHF
TRBV30 | CAWSLRANQPQHF
TRBV2 | CASKFRQGLGTGELFF
TRBV6-1 | CASSWSGDSSYEQYF
TRBV2 | CASNRLAGVMYEQFF
TRBV2 | CASSEYLAGVGETQYF
TRBV4-1 | CASSHPGTSQETQYF
TRBV11-2 | CASSYEGLVYEQYF
TRBV19 | CASSIPGGYEQYF
TRBV11-3 | CASSSSPSGNEQFF
TRBV5-4 | CASSPDLGGSEQYF
TRBV5-1 | CASSLGAVAGELFF
TRBV7-8 | CASSLQRDQPQHF
TRBV28 | CASSLSPGLAGASREQFF
TRBV9 | CASSVSWGTGELFF
TRBV19 | CASSGWDRGNTEAFF
TRBV7-2 | CASSAGTGREQYF
TRBV7-2 | CASSFGRTYEQYF